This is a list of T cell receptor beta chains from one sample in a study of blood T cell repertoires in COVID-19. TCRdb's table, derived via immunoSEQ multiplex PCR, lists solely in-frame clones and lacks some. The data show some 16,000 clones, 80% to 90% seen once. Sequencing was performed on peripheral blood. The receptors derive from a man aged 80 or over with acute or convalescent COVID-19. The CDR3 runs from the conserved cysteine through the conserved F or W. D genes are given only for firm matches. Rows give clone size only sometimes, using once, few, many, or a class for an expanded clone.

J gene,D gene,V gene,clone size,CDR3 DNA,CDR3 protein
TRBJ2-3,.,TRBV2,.,TGTGCCAGCAGTGTTCTCACAGATACGCAGTATTTT,CASSVLTDTQYF
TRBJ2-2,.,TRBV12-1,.,TGTGCCAGCAGCTTGACGACTAGCCCCGGGGAGCTGTTTTTT,CASSLTTSPGELFF
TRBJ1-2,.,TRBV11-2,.,TGTGCCAGCAGCCTGGCATGGGGCGGTGGCTACACCTTC,CASSLAWGGGYTF
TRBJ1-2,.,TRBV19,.,TGTGCCAGTAGTATAGGTAGGGCGGGATCCGTATATGGCTACACCTTC,CASSIGRAGSVYGYTF
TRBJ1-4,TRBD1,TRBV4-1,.,TGCGCCAGCAGCCATCCAGGGGGAAAGGGGGCACTATACGAAAAACTGTTTTTT,CASSHPGGKGALYEKLFF
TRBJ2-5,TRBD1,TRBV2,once,TGTGCCAGCAGTGCGGGCGGGACAGGGGGCTTAGAGACCCAGTACTTC,CASSAGGTGGLETQYF
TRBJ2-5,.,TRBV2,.,TGTGCCAGCAGTGAGAGGCTGCCCCTAGAGACCCAGTACTTC,CASSERLPLETQYF
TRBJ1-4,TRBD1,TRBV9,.,TGTGCCAGCAGCCCTTGGACAGGGGGAGGCGAAAAACTGTTTTTT,CASSPWTGGGEKLFF
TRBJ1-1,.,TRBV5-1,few,TGCGCCAGCAGCTTGGAAGTCGGGGTTTCAGAAGCTTTCTTT,CASSLEVGVSEAFF
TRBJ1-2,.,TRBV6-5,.,TGTGCCAGCAGCCTCGGACCGGGAAGCTACACCTTC,CASSLGPGSYTF
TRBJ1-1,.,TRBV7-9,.,TGTGCCAGCAGCGCCACGACGGGGGGAACTGAAGCTTTCTTT,CASSATTGGTEAFF
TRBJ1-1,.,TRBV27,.,TGTGCCAGCAGTAATCAGCTAGGAGGGACTGAAGCTTTCTTT,CASSNQLGGTEAFF
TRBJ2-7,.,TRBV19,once,TGTGCCAGTAGTGTGGCGACCGGGACCTACGAGCAGTACTTC,CASSVATGTYEQYF
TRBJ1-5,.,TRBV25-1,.,TGTGCCAGCAGTGAATCGGGTCAGCCCCAGCATTTT,CASSESGQPQHF
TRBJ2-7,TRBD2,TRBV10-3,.,TGTGCCATCAGTGGGAGACCTAGCGGGGGCTCCTACGAGCAGTACTTC,CAISGRPSGGSYEQYF
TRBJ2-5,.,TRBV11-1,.,TGTGCCAGCAGCTTAGGAGGCGTTGAGACCCAGTACTTC,CASSLGGVETQYF
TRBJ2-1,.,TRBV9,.,TGTGCCAGCAGCGCCTCTACAGCTGCTGGATACAATGAGCAGTTCTTC,CASSASTAAGYNEQFF
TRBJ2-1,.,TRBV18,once,TGTGCCAGCTCAGCGGGTTCTGGCTCCTACAATGAGCAGTTCTTC,CASSAGSGSYNEQFF
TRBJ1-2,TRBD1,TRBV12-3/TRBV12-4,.,TGTGCCAGCAGTCCCGGGACAGCGTATGGCTACACCTTC,CASSPGTAYGYTF
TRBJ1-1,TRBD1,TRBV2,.,TGTGCCAGCAGTTACAGGGGGCCGGGCACTGAAGCTTTCTTT,CASSYRGPGTEAFF
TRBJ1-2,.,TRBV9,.,TGTGCCAGCAGCGTAGGCCAGGGTAACTATGGCTACACCTTC,CASSVGQGNYGYTF
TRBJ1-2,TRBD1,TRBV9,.,TGTGCCAGCAGCGTAGGAGGTTCGACAGGGAACTATGGCTACACCTTC,CASSVGGSTGNYGYTF
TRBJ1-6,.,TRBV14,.,TGTGCCAGCAGCCCGGGAAGACCAAGCTCCTATAATTCACCCCTCCACTTT,CASSPGRPSSYNSPLHF
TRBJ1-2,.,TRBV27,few,TGTGCCAGCAGTTTTTCCGGTAACTATGGCTACACCTTC,CASSFSGNYGYTF
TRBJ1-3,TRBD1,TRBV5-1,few,TGCGCCAGCAGCGGGACCGGGACAGGGATCCCTGGAAACACCATATATTTT,CASSGTGTGIPGNTIYF
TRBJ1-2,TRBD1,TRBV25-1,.,TGTGCCAGCAGTGCACAGGGGAAATATGGCTACACCTTC,CASSAQGKYGYTF
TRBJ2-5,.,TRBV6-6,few,TGTGCCAGCAGCACGGGAGTAGAGACCCAGTACTTC,CASSTGVETQYF
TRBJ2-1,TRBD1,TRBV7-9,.,TGTGCCAGCAGCTTCGGGACAGGGACTGAGCAGTTCTTC,CASSFGTGTEQFF
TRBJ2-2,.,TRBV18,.,TGTGCCAGCTCACCTTTACTAAACGGACAGACCGGGGAGCTGTTTTTT,CASSPLLNGQTGELFF
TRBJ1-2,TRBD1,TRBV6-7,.,TGTGCCAGCAGTTACTCGGACAGGGCCAACTATGGCTACACCTTC,CASSYSDRANYGYTF
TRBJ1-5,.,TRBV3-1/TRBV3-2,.,TGTGCCAGCAGCCAAGGGGGGAGGCAGCCCCAGCATTTT,CASSQGGRQPQHF
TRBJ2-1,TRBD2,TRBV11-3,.,TGTGCCAGCAGCTCGGGACTAGCGGGAGGCCACTCCTACAATGAGCAGTTCTTC,CASSSGLAGGHSYNEQFF
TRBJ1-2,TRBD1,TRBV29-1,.,TGCAGCGTTGTCCCCGACCTCCGGGACAGGGTTGGGTTGAGTGGCTACACCTTC,CSVVPDLRDRVGLSGYTF
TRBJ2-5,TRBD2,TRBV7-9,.,TGTGCCAGCAGCTTATTGGTAGCGGGGGACGAGACCCAGTACTTC,CASSLLVAGDETQYF
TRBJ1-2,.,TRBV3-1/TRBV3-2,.,TGTGCCAGCAGCCCAACAAGACAGGCCAACTATGGCTACACCTTC,CASSPTRQANYGYTF
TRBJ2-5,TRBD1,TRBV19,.,TGTGCCAGTAGTCAACTGAGGACAGGGAAGACGGAGACCCAGTACTTC,CASSQLRTGKTETQYF
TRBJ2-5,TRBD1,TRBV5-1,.,TGCGCCAGCAGCTTGGCCGCACAGGGGGCATGGGAGACCCAGTACTTC,CASSLAAQGAWETQYF
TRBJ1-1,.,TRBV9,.,TGTGCCAGCAGCCCCTGGGAGGGGACTGAAGCTTTCTTT,CASSPWEGTEAFF
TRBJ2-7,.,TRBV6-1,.,TGTGCCAGCAGTGAACGGGAGCAGTACTTC,CASSEREQYF
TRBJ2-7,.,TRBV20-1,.,TGCAGTGCTAGAGGAGGCTACGAGCAGTACTTC,CSARGGYEQYF
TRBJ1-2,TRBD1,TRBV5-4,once,TGTGCCAGCAGCACCACAGGGGGCATCAACTATGGCTACACCTTC,CASSTTGGINYGYTF
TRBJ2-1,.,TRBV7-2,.,TGTGCCAGCAGCTTAGCGAAGAGTTACAATGAGCAGTTCTTC,CASSLAKSYNEQFF
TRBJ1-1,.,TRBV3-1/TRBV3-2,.,TGTGCCAGCAGCCTCTCCGAGGGGGTCGGAGCTTTCTTT,CASSLSEGVGAFF
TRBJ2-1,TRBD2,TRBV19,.,TGTGCCAGTAGTACGATACTAGCGGGATACAATGAGCAGTTCTTC,CASSTILAGYNEQFF
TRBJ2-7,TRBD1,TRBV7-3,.,TGTGCCAGCAGTTACGACAGGGAGCACGAGCAGTACTTC,CASSYDREHEQYF
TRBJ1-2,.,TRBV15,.,TGTGCCACCAGCCCCACGGGGACACCCTATGGCTACACCTTC,CATSPTGTPYGYTF
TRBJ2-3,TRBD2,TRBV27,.,TGTGCCAGCAGTCCCCTATCCACTAGCGGGGGTTCAGATACGCAGTATTTT,CASSPLSTSGGSDTQYF
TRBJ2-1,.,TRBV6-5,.,TGTGCCAGCAGTTCTTACAGGTACAATGAGCAGTTCTTC,CASSSYRYNEQFF
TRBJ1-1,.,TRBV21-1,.,TGTGCCAGCAGCAAAGAGCCCGACAGCTTTGGCACTGAAGCTTTCTTT,CASSKEPDSFGTEAFF
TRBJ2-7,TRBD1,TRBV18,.,TGTGCCAGCTCATCCCGGACAGGGAGCTACGAGCAGTACTTC,CASSSRTGSYEQYF
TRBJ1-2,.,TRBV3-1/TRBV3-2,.,TGTGCCAGCAGCCAAGGGACGGGGGGCTACACCTTC,CASSQGTGGYTF
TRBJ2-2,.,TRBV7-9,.,TGTGCCAGCAGCTTAGCCTCAGGGATTCCCGGGGAGCTGTTTTTT,CASSLASGIPGELFF
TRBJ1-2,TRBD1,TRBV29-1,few,TGCAGCGCACAGGGGGTCCAGTATGGCTACACCTTC,CSAQGVQYGYTF
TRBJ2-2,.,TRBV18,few,TGTGCCAGCTCACCACCAGAGGACTCCGGGGAGCTGTTTTTT,CASSPPEDSGELFF
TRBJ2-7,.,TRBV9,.,TGTGCCAGCAGCGTAGACTTCGCCCTAACTTCTAGCGAGCAGTACTTC,CASSVDFALTSSEQYF
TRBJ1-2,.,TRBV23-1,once,TGCGCCAGCAGGAGGGAGATTAACTATGGCTACACCTTC,CASRREINYGYTF
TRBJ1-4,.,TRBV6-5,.,TGTGCCAGCAGTTACTCGGGGCGATCTAATGAAAAACTGTTTTTT,CASSYSGRSNEKLFF
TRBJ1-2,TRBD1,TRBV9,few,TGTGCCAGCACCGTCGGGACAGCTACTAACTATGGCTACACCTTC,CASTVGTATNYGYTF
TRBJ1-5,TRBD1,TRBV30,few,TGTGCCTGGAGTCCGCCGGGGACAGGGGGCAATCAGCCCCAGCATTTT,CAWSPPGTGGNQPQHF